This T cell receptor (beta chain) was sequenced for a study of blood T cells in healthy people across ages. The wider study: Template switching recovered approximately one barcoded beta molecule for every two T cells.

CDR3 length: 16 residues. Trimming cost V 3 bases and J 3 bases; bases outside gene matches: 10. Study-wide findings and caveats: Underestimates were what the diversity estimates from one million T cells were considered to be.

PCR was performed a second time for about 7 to 11 cycles using a sample-barcoded 5' primer and a J-beta primer mix. One entry per CDR3 protein results from TCRdb running MiXCR on the 5' RACE reads. This table has 730,000 or so distinct CDR3 sequences, around 41% appearing once. This clonotype has more than one count but fewer than ten. Antigen specificity is unknown. V usage is TRBV12-3 or TRBV12-4 and J usage is TRBJ1-2, with 7 bases aligning to TRBD1. This sequence originates from an older man in good health. The sequencing sample was made of blood. The CDR3, as DNA: TGTGCCAGCAGTTTCCTGACAGGGACCTATCACTATGGCTACACCTTC. Residues: CASSFLTGTYHYGYTF.